Below, 31 T cell receptor beta chains from the same sample are listed, as sequenced in a study of T cell responses to AZD1222 COVID-19 vaccine. Assay used: immunoSEQ multiplex PCR; TCRdb lists only in-frame clones, some missing. The sample consists of under 150,000 clones, about 92% of them appearing once. This material consisted of peripheral blood, taken on day 0 of AZD1222 vaccination. The receptors originated from an adult in good health.

The V gene is TRBV2, the J gene TRBJ1-2; D gene uncertain. Germline lookup yields CDR1 SNHLY and CDR2 FYNNEI. The length of the CDR3 is 16 residues. V was clipped by 6 bases and J by 0 bases, with 17 bases between them. CDR3 sequence reads: CASRGAGGEANYGYTF. DNA of the CDR3: TGTGCCAGCAGGGGAGCGGGCGGTGAGGCTAACTATGGCTACACCTTC.

The rearrangement joins TRBV7-9 to TRBJ2-5; 11 bases agree with TRBD1. Germline CDR1 and CDR2: SEHNR and FQNEAQ (reference sequence). V was pared by 5 bases and J by 5 bases, with 7 bases of the junction left unmatched. CDR3 length: 15 residues. The CDR3 region is CASSPGQGAKETQYF. DNA for the CDR3: TGTGCCAGCAGCCCCGGACAGGGGGCAAAGGAGACCCAGTACTTC.

The table lists this clone with a count of one. V gene TRBV5-1 combines with J gene TRBJ2-2; D is uncertain. The CDR3 loop spans 14 amino acids. Germline assignment: CDR1 SGHRS and CDR2 YFSETQ. V was shortened by 0 bases and J by 6 bases, with 9 bases between the two germline ends. CDR3 DNA: TGCGCCAGCAGCTTGGGAGTCGGGCCCGGGGAGCTGTTTTTT. It specifies CASSLGVGPGELFF.

The V gene is TRBV19, the J gene TRBJ2-2; 8 bases match TRBD1. The germline gives CDR1 LNHDA, CDR2 SQIVND (reference sequence). The junction had 5 bases not matched to a gene; V was cut back by 4 bases and J by 4 bases. The CDR3 is made up of 15 amino acids. CDR3 sequence (DNA): TGTGCCAGTAGTAAGACAGGGGCGGTCACCGGGGAGCTGTTTTTT. Encoded protein: CASSKTGAVTGELFF.

This chain joins TRBV12-3 or TRBV12-4 and TRBJ1-1; D gene unclear. This CDR3 contains 13 residues. Deletions cut 2 bases from V and 1 base from J, with 5 bases between. The CDR3 DNA reads TGTGCCAGCAGTTTAAATCCGAACACTGAAGCTTTCTTT. Protein product: CASSLNPNTEAFF.

The V call is TRBV6-5, the J call TRBJ2-1; D is possibly TRBD1 or TRBD2 (5 bases each). Germline CDR1 and CDR2: MNHEY and SVGAGI. The V gene lost 7 bases and the J gene lost 6 bases, with 16 bases spanning the gap. The CDR3 covers 14 residues. The CDR3 nucleotides read TGTGCCAGCATGGAGTTAAACGGGGCCAATGAGCAGTTCTTC. This encodes CASMELNGANEQFF.

Remarks on this clone: The junction departs from the called germline gene at one end, perhaps through a read error. The J gene is TRBJ1-2, the V gene TRBV5-4; D gene ambiguous. The CDR3 has 12 residues. Germline V gene sequence: CDR1 SGHNT, CDR2 YYREEE (reference sequence). The CDR3 nucleotides read TGTGCCAGCAGCGTACCTTTCCAAGATCCCCTCTTC. Translated: CASSVPFQDPLF.

The chain combines TRBV7-2 with TRBJ2-5, with D possibly being TRBD2 (6 bases). Trimming took off 4 bases at V and 5 bases at J, with 14 bases between the two ends. Germline V gene data show CDR1 as SGHTA and CDR2 as FQGNSA. This CDR3 is built from 14 residues. The CDR3 reads CASSSPTGVETQYF. DNA for the CDR3: TGTGCCAGCAGCTCCCCGACGGGGGTTGAGACCCAGTACTTC.

The chain is built from TRBV7-9 and TRBJ1-2; weak D call: TRBD1 (5 bases). Germline V gene lookup returns CDR1 SEHNR and CDR2 FQNEAQ (reference sequence). V lost 1 base to trimming and J lost 7 bases, with 13 bases between them. The CDR3 has 14 amino acids. CDR3 amino acids: CASSLDGVGTGYTF. The CDR3 DNA follows: TGTGCCAGCAGCTTAGATGGTGTGGGGACTGGCTACACCTTC.

The V gene is TRBV28, the J gene TRBJ1-3; tentatively, D is TRBD1 (6 bases). Trimming shortened V by 6 bases and J by 2 bases, and 14 bases separated the two germline ends. CDR1 and CDR2 (germline): MDHEN, SYDVKM. This CDR3 has 15 amino acids. The CDR3 nucleotides read TGTGCCAGCAGCCACAGGGTACAGGCTGGAAACACCATATATTTT. It encodes CASSHRVQAGNTIYF.

This chain joins TRBV2 and TRBJ2-5; TRBD2 agrees at 8 bases. CDR1 and CDR2 (germline): SNHLY, FYNNEI. This CDR3 region has 13 residues. V trimming: 11 bases; J trimming: 3 bases; junction bases outside the gene matches: 8. The CDR3 reads CASGVLAEETQYF. In DNA, the CDR3 is TGTGCCTCGGGAGTACTAGCGGAAGAGACCCAGTACTTC.

V is TRBV6-2 or TRBV6-3 and J is TRBJ2-7; 11 bases agree with TRBD2. Germline CDR1 is MNHEY and CDR2 is SVGEGT. The CDR3 is made up of 15 amino acids. V gave up 5 bases and J gave up 2 bases; unmatched junction bases: 5. The CDR3 loop is CASSTGLAGTYEQYF. The CDR3 bases are TGTGCCAGCAGTACCGGACTAGCGGGCACCTACGAGCAGTACTTC.

The chain has TRBV28 and TRBJ1-2; D perhaps matches TRBD1 (5 bases). The germline V and J ends were trimmed by 6 bases and 2 bases, with 13 bases remaining between them. CDR1 MDHEN and CDR2 SYDVKM come from the germline V gene. This CDR3 comprises 14 residues. CDR3 coding DNA: TGTGCCAGCAGCTCGGGGGGTCTGAACTATGGCTACACCTTC. Its protein is CASSSGGLNYGYTF.

In this sample, this clone turned up once. The junction shows a germline mismatch at one end, possibly a read error. Other DNA sequences of this sample code for an identical CDR3. This chain connects TRBV5-1 to TRBJ1-1; D is perhaps TRBD1 (6 bases). Germline V gene sequence: CDR1 SGHRS, CDR2 YFSETQ. This CDR3 has 15 residues. CDR3 residues: CASSRQDPINTEAFF. In DNA form, the CDR3 reads TGCGCCAGCAGCCGACAGGACCCAATAAACACTGAAGCTTTTTTT.

V is TRBV2 and J is TRBJ1-2; D is ambiguous. The CDR3 sequence is 15 residues long. Germline loops: CDR1 SNHLY, CDR2 FYNNEI. Trimming removed 2 bases at V and 4 bases at J, with 14 bases between. CDR3 region: CASSEQSNDRYGYTF. The CDR3 DNA reads as TGTGCCAGCAGTGAACAATCAAATGATCGCTATGGCTACACCTTC.

This clone was counted once. The chain combines TRBV15 with TRBJ2-4; D is possibly TRBD1 (5 bases). V was pared by 3 bases and J by 0 bases, with 21 bases between. The V gene's germline CDR1 is LNHNV and CDR2 YYDKDF (reference sequence). The CDR3 has 19 amino acids. CDR3 sequence: CATSSDGHSNGLAKNIQYF. The CDR3 DNA is TGTGCCACCAGCAGTGATGGACACTCCAACGGCCTAGCCAAAAACATTCAGTACTTC.

The V call is TRBV2, the J call TRBJ1-4; 7 bases map to TRBD1. Germline V lookup: CDR1 SNHLY, CDR2 FYNNEI. There are 15 residues in the CDR3. V lost 4 bases to trimming and J lost 0 bases; unmatched junction nucleotides: 2. The CDR3: CASSGTGATNEKLFF. The CDR3 coding sequence is TGTGCCAGCAGTGGAACAGGGGCAACTAATGAAAAACTGTTTTTT.

V usage is TRBV25-1 and J usage is TRBJ2-1, with 8 bases aligning to TRBD2. The trim removed 2 bases at V and 4 bases at J, leaving 10 bases unmatched. CDR3 length: 17 residues. Germline values: CDR1 MGHDK, CDR2 SYGVNS. The CDR3 DNA reads TGTGCCAGCAGTGAAGCCAGCGGGAGATCGGGATACAATGAGCAGTTCTTC. This codes for CASSEASGRSGYNEQFF.

The chain links TRBV9 to TRBJ1-2; 9 bases are a match to TRBD1. V dropped 5 bases and J dropped 8; count of bases not matched to a gene: 10. Germline V CDR1 and CDR2: SGDLS, YYNGEE. The CDR3 is made up of 14 amino acids. This CDR3 reads CASRRMGDRDGYTF. CDR3 in DNA: TGTGCCAGCAGGAGGATGGGGGACAGGGACGGCTACACCTTC.

This chain uses TRBV27 with TRBJ2-3, with 12 bases matching TRBD2. The CDR3 covers 16 residues. CDR1 and CDR2 from the germline V gene are MNHEY and SMNVEV (reference sequence). Germline trimming cut 5 bases from V and 3 bases from J; bases unmatched to any gene: 6. In DNA, the CDR3 is TGTGCCAGCAGTCCCTCGACTAGCGGGGGAACAGATACGCAGTATTTT. Its protein product is CASSPSTSGGTDTQYF.

The rearrangement links TRBV15 to TRBJ1-6; 10 positions agree with TRBD1. This CDR3 is 14 amino acids long. Germline-derived CDR1 and CDR2 are LNHNV and YYDKDF (reference sequence). V was pared by 5 bases and J by 9 bases, with 4 bases of the junction left unmatched. The CDR3 nucleotides are TGTGCCACCAGCCTGACAGGGGGCACTTCACCCCTCCACTTT. Its protein product is CATSLTGGTSPLHF.

The chain uses TRBV5-8 and TRBJ2-3; TRBD2 is a possible D gene (5 bases). Per the germline V gene, CDR1 is SGHTS and CDR2 is YDEGEE. The CDR3 has 16 amino acids. Trimming removed 2 bases at V and 4 bases at J, with 17 bases between. The CDR3 nucleotides read TGTGCCAGCAGCTTCCGGGGAACCGGCTTATCAGATACGCAGTATTTT. It specifies CASSFRGTGLSDTQYF.

The V and J genes are TRBV27 and TRBJ2-1; D is possibly TRBD1 or TRBD2 (5 bases each). Germline CDR1 is MNHEY and CDR2 is SMNVEV (reference sequence). Between the trimmed V and J ends, which lost 2 bases and 0 bases, there was a span of 8 bases. The CDR3 runs 15 residues. The CDR3 loop is CASSLTGHSYNEQFF. The CDR3 DNA follows: TGTGCCAGCAGTTTAACGGGGCACTCCTACAATGAGCAGTTCTTC.

The chain couples TRBV6-5 to TRBJ1-2, with TRBD1 matching 7 bases. Germline V gives CDR1 MNHEY, CDR2 SVGAGI. Germline trimming cut 4 bases from V and 8 bases from J; bases unmatched to any gene: 4. The CDR3 contains 12 residues. CDR3 sequence (DNA): TGTGCCAGCAGTTCGACAGGGAAGGGCTACACCTTC. It is translated as CASSSTGKGYTF.

The chain combines TRBV5-4 with TRBJ2-4; 7 bases are shared with TRBD2. The CDR3 spans 16 residues. Looked up from germline, CDR1 is SGHNT and CDR2 is YYREEE (reference sequence). V gave up 0 bases and J gave up 2 bases; unmatched junction bases: 5. The CDR3 DNA reads TGTGCCAGCAGCTTGGAACGGGAGGAGTCCAAAAACATTCAGTACTTC. It yields the protein CASSLEREESKNIQYF.

Comment on this clone: An end of the junction differs from the germline gene, which may be a read error. This sequence joins TRBV24-1 and TRBJ1-4, with D uncertain. Germline CDR1 reads KGHDR; CDR2 reads SFDVKD. The CDR3 has 14 residues. CDR3 sequence: CATHPKVMKNQKPF. The CDR3 DNA sequence: TGTGCCACCCACCCCAAGGTAATGAAAAACCAAAAACCTTTT.

A few counts support this clone. The V gene is TRBV30, the J gene TRBJ1-1; D may be TRBD1 (5 bases). The CDR3 length is 13 residues. Germline V gene lookup returns CDR1 GTSNPN and CDR2 SVGIG (reference sequence). The V end was cut by 2 bases, the J end by 1 base, with 8 bases between. CDR3 sequence reads: CAWSRTGNTEAFF. The CDR3 coding sequence is TGTGCCTGGAGTAGAACAGGGAACACTGAAGCTTTCTTT.

This clone was counted a single time. This chain joins TRBV5-4 and TRBJ2-2, with 9 bases lining up with TRBD2. The germline V gene encodes CDR1 SGHNT and CDR2 YYREEE (reference sequence). This CDR3 is 17 amino acids long. V lost 4 bases, J lost 3 bases, and 10 bases stayed unmatched. CDR3 in amino acids: CASSPITSGRDTGELFF. The CDR3 DNA reads TGTGCCAGCAGCCCTATTACTAGCGGGCGGGACACCGGGGAGCTGTTTTTT.

V gene TRBV6-5 combines with J gene TRBJ2-2; D gene unclear. The V end was cut by 5 bases, the J end by 3 bases, with 7 bases between. Germline V gives CDR1 MNHEY, CDR2 SVGAGI. This CDR3 has 13 amino acids. DNA of the CDR3: TGTGCCAGCAGTATCTGGGACACCGGGGAGCTGTTTTTT. Protein sequence: CASSIWDTGELFF.

The chain couples TRBV2 to TRBJ1-2, with 7 bases matching TRBD1. Germline CDR1 SNHLY, CDR2 FYNNEI. The CDR3 extends over 13 amino acids. V lost 5 bases to trimming and J lost 6 bases; unmatched junction nucleotides: 6. The CDR3 is CASSLDRVDGYTF. The DNA of the CDR3 is TGTGCCAGCAGTCTTGACAGGGTTGATGGCTACACCTTC.

The chain links TRBV12-5 to TRBJ2-7, with 7 bases that match TRBD1. Germline V gene lookup returns CDR1 LGHNT and CDR2 FRNRAP. The CDR3 covers 15 residues. V shed 3 bases, J shed 3 bases, and the junction held 8 bases outside the gene matches. The DNA for the CDR3 is TGTGCTAGTGGTTTCCCGGGACAGACTAACTACGAGCAGTACTTC. Protein: CASGFPGQTNYEQYF.